This T cell receptor (beta chain) was obtained from a study of OX40 agonist ivuxolimab in advanced cancers. In the study overall: Two patients with cutaneous melanoma and one with hepatocellular carcinoma, three in total, showed partial responses.

Study outcomes and limitations: Doses of 0.1 to 3.0 mg/kg were accompanied by clonal expansion of CD4+ and CD8+ blood T cells by week 6. The 0.1-3.0 mg/kg partial responders had among the lowest clonal expansion.

V was clipped by 1 base and J by 1 base, with 7 bases between them. Germline V gene sequence: CDR1 SGHNT, CDR2 YENEEA. The CDR3 loop spans 14 amino acids. In the case of this clone: The antigen remains unidentified.

Using immunoSEQ multiplex PCR, the repertoire was profiled, and TCRdb retains in-frame clones only, with some absent. The table shows over 55,000 clones, with 80% to 85% occurring only once. The V and J genes are TRBV11-3 and TRBJ1-2; no definite D call. The starting material was CD4+ or CD8+ T cells sorted from blood, obtained in a trial of the OX40 agonist ivuxolimab. The sequence was collected from an adult with an advanced solid tumor such as melanoma, head and neck, liver or kidney cancer. The CDR3 sequence: CASSLVRDNYGYTF. CDR3 nucleotides: TGTGCCAGCAGCTTAGTGAGGGATAACTATGGCTACACCTTC.